Following are 20 T cell receptor beta chains from one sample sequenced in a study of T cell repertoires in cytomegalovirus infection. TCRdb called the reads again in MiXCR, with one record for every CDR3 protein. The data show 60,000 to 85,000 distinct CDR3 sequences, more than 20% seen once. No antigen is known for these receptors. The sequenced sample consisted of PBMCs, sequenced either directly or after in vitro stimulation (not recorded which). Source of these receptors: a human donor in good health (CMV status not recorded). Some clones in this sample may be carry-over from other donors' samples.

V and J are TRBV6-5 and TRBJ2-2, with D perhaps TRBD2 (5 bases). The CDR3 has 14 residues. Trimming took 0 bases from V and 5 from J, leaving 7 bases between them. Germline CDR1 MNHEY, CDR2 SVGAGI. The CDR3 loop is CASSYSRGTGELFF. CDR3 DNA sequence: TGTGCCAGCAGTTACTCTAGAGGGACCGGGGAGCTGTTTTTT.

This chain uses TRBV9 with TRBJ2-1; possibly TRBD1 for D (6 bases). V shed 4 bases and J shed 5 bases, with 25 bases lying between them. The CDR3 spans 18 residues. From germline, CDR1 is SGDLS and CDR2 YYNGEE. This CDR3 reads CASSLSALRGSKNNEQFF. The CDR3 nucleotides are TGTGCCAGCAGCCTATCCGCCCTGAGGGGGAGTAAGAACAATGAGCAGTTCTTC.

This clonotype was seen repeatedly, ten times or more. J is TRBJ2-7 and V is TRBV7-9; D gene uncertain. The length of the CDR3 is 12 residues. CDR1 and CDR2 (germline): SEHNR, FQNEAQ (reference sequence). Trimming took 5 bases from V and 0 from J, leaving 5 bases between them. CDR3 DNA sequence: TGTGCCAGCAGCGCCGGCTCCTACGAGCAGTACTTC. Amino acid sequence: CASSAGSYEQYF. Full variable domain (outside the CDR3, taken from reference TRBV7-9 and TRBJ2-7): DTGVSQNPRHKITKRGQNVTFRCDPISEHNRLYWYRQTLGQGPEFLTYFQNEAQLEKSRLLSDRFSAERPKGSFSTLEIQRTEQGDSAMYLCASSAGSYEQYFGPGTRLTVT.

The sample holds a few counts of this clonotype. The gene calls are TRBV7-2 and TRBJ2-1; unclear D gene. Trimming stripped 6 bases from V and 7 bases from J, with 10 bases between. Germline V gene lookup returns CDR1 SGHTA and CDR2 FQGNSA. CDR3 length: 12 residues. CDR3 nucleotide sequence: TGTGCCAGCAGTAGGCCGTCGAATGAGCAGTTCTTC. Translated: CASSRPSNEQFF.

This CDR3 reads CASSPGFNEQFF. As DNA, the CDR3 is TGTGCCAGCAGCCCCGGATTCAATGAGCAGTTCTTC. The chain carries TRBV5-6 and TRBJ2-1, with D hard to call. The CDR3 has 12 residues. The V gene's germline CDR1 is SGHDT and CDR2 YYEEEE. V lost 4 bases to trimming and J lost 6 bases, with 8 bases between them.

In its sample, this clonotype was seen many times. This rearrangement joins TRBV7-2 to TRBJ2-5, with 10 nucleotides matching TRBD2. Germline lookup yields CDR1 SGHTA and CDR2 FQGNSA. The CDR3 loop spans 14 amino acids. V dropped 6 bases and J dropped 4; count of bases not matched to a gene: 5. CDR3 coding DNA: TGTGCCAGCAGTTTACGACTAGCGGGAGAGACCCAGTACTTC. This sequence encodes CASSLRLAGETQYF.

This clonotype was seen repeatedly, ten times or more. This sequence joins TRBV10-3 and TRBJ1-2; 8 bases align to TRBD1. This CDR3 has 13 amino acids. J lost 10 bases, V lost 5 bases, and 9 bases had no gene match. The germline V gene has CDR1 ENHRY and CDR2 SYGVKD. CDR3 nucleotides: TGTGCCATCAGTTCCAGCACAGGGGGTGACTACACCTTC. Protein: CAISSSTGGDYTF.

Here the CDR3 DNA reads TGTGCCAGCAGTTTAACGGGTTATGATTACAATGAGCAGTTCTTC. Encoded protein: CASSLTGYDYNEQFF. The genes are TRBV12-3 or TRBV12-4 and TRBJ2-1; D is uncertain. CDR3 length equals 15 residues. With 2 bases removed from V and 4 bases from J, the gap between germline ends came to 12 bases.

There are a few counts of this clonotype. V usage is TRBV11-3 and J usage is TRBJ2-7; a weak D match, TRBD2 (5 bases). The ends were cut back, 5 bases at V and 1 base at J, with 12 bases in the middle. Germline CDR1 reads SGHNT; CDR2 reads YENEEA. CDR3 length equals 14 residues. The CDR3: CASSQDLASYEQYF. The CDR3 nucleotides read TGTGCCAGCAGCCAGGACTTGGCTTCCTACGAGCAGTACTTC. The full variable domain, with the rest looked up from reference TRBV11-3 and TRBJ2-7, is EAGVVQSPRYKIIEKKQPVAFWCNPISGHNTLYWYLQNLGQGPELLIRYENEEAVDDSQLPKDRFSAERLKGVDSTLKIQPAELGDSAVYLCASSQDLASYEQYFGPGTRLTVT.

This clonotype was found many times. This chain links TRBV4-1 with TRBJ1-5; TRBD1 aligns across 10 bases. The length of the CDR3 is 16 residues. The V gene's germline CDR1 is MGHRA and CDR2 YSYEKL. V trimming: 0 bases; J trimming: 4 bases; junction bases outside the gene matches: 3. This CDR3 reads CASSQDPGQGNQPQHF. CDR3 in DNA: TGCGCCAGCAGCCAAGATCCGGGACAGGGGAATCAGCCCCAGCATTTT.

This clonotype showed up just a few times. The rearrangement joins TRBV12-3 or TRBV12-4 to TRBJ1-2; D remains unclear. V lost 2 bases and J 8 bases, leaving 12 bases between the germline ends. This CDR3 contains 13 residues. CDR3 DNA sequence: TGTGCCAGCAGTTTAAAGGGCCTCTGGGGCTACACCTTC. Residues: CASSLKGLWGYTF.

At least ten counts were recorded for this clonotype. The chain recombines TRBV7-2 with TRBJ2-1, with TRBD2 matching 7 bases. The CDR3 spans 15 residues. Germline CDR1 and CDR2: SGHTA and FQGNSA. With V trimmed by 5 bases and J by 4 bases, 8 bases remained unmatched. CDR3 amino acids: CASSPTGLQYNEQFF. For the CDR3, the DNA is TGTGCCAGCAGCCCTACGGGACTACAATACAATGAGCAGTTCTTC.

This clonotype occurred once. J is TRBJ2-1 and V is TRBV2; no firm D call. The CDR3 runs 12 residues. V dropped 5 bases and J dropped 8 bases, with 10 bases sitting between them. The germline gives CDR1 SNHLY, CDR2 FYNNEI. The CDR3 sequence: CASSPEYYEQFF. The CDR3 DNA follows: TGTGCCAGCAGTCCAGAGTACTATGAGCAGTTCTTC.

J is TRBJ1-1 and V is TRBV12-3 or TRBV12-4, with D tentatively TRBD1 (6 bases). The CDR3 is made up of 15 amino acids. The V and J ends lost 6 bases and 5 bases respectively, with 19 bases between them. CDR3 coding DNA: TGTGCCAGCAGCCTGGGGGGGGGCCCGGATACTGAAGCTTTCTTT. Amino acid sequence: CASSLGGGPDTEAFF.

This clonotype was counted many times. The chain combines TRBV6-2 or TRBV6-3 with TRBJ1-5; perhaps TRBD1 as D (5 bases). Trimming stripped 7 bases from V and 4 bases from J, with 11 bases between. The CDR3 loop spans 13 amino acids. Germline assignment: CDR1 MNHEY and CDR2 SVGEGT. The CDR3 sequence is CASTDRVNQPQHF. The DNA for the CDR3 is TGTGCCAGCACCGACAGAGTGAATCAGCCCCAGCATTTT.

The chain uses TRBV6-2 or TRBV6-3 and TRBJ2-3; TRBD2 matches at 10 bases. This CDR3 spans 18 amino acids. Germline trimming cut 5 bases from V and 4 bases from J; bases unmatched to any gene: 15. In germline, CDR1 is MNHEY, CDR2 SVGEGT. CDR3 bases: TGTGCCAGCAGTACAAGGACAGCAGCGGGAGGGCCATCAGATACGCAGTATTTT. Translation gives CASSTRTAAGGPSDTQYF.

The chain recombines TRBV18 with TRBJ2-6; the match to TRBD1 covers 9 bases. V was clipped by 5 bases and J by 0 bases; unmatched bases: 5. The CDR3 is made up of 17 amino acids. Germline-derived CDR1 and CDR2 are KGHSH and LQKENI. DNA for the CDR3: TGTGCCAGCTCAAGGGACAGGGCCGGCTCTGGGGCCAACGTCCTGACTTTC. Its protein product is CASSRDRAGSGANVLTF.

The chain recombines TRBV28 with TRBJ2-3; 7 bases fit TRBD1. V was pared by 1 base and J by 3 bases, with 10 bases of the junction left unmatched. CDR3 length: 17 amino acids. Germline CDR1 is MDHEN and CDR2 is SYDVKM. CDR3 DNA sequence: TGTGCCAGCAGTTTATCAGCCTCACCCAGGGGGACAGATACGCAGTATTTT. Its translation is CASSLSASPRGTDTQYF.

This chain joins TRBV2 and TRBJ2-7; TRBD2 agrees at 14 bases. V gave up 4 bases and J gave up 6 bases; unmatched junction bases: 5. This CDR3 comprises 15 residues. CDR1 is SNHLY, CDR2 FYNNEI, per germline. This chain's CDR3 is CASSGGTSGRTEQYV. DNA of the CDR3: TGTGCCAGCAGTGGAGGGACTAGCGGGAGAACCGAGCAGTACGTC.

This clonotype was observed a few times. The CDR3 loop reads CSARDPTSGRTDTQYF. Written as DNA, the CDR3 is TGCAGTGCTAGAGATCCGACTAGCGGGCGCACAGATACGCAGTATTTT. The J gene is TRBJ2-3, the V gene TRBV20-1, with 10 bases that match TRBD2. CDR3 length: 16 residues. The trim removed 0 bases at V and 1 base at J, leaving 4 bases unmatched. CDR1 DFQATT and CDR2 SNEGSKA come from the germline V gene (reference sequence).